The next 31 T cell receptor beta chains were all read from a single sample in a study of shared clonotypes between healthy human individuals. Clones were sequenced by immunoSEQ multiplex PCR, and TCRdb holds only the in-frame ones, with some missing. The top ten hold around 0.15% of the sample, which has 2.5 million or so clones, around nine tenths seen once. Sample: naive CD4+ T cells sorted from blood. Sample subset: CD45RA+ positively selected. The receptor set was obtained from a man between 18 and 29 years old in good health.

The V and J genes are TRBV10-1 and TRBJ1-1; 10 bases align to TRBD1. The CDR3 is 15 residues long. Germline V gene data show CDR1 as WNHNN and CDR2 as SYGVQD (reference sequence). After removal of 6 bases from V and 3 bases from J, the junction contained 7 bases not matched to a gene. Here the CDR3 DNA reads TGCGCCAGCAGGCCGACAGGGGGCCTAGACACTGAAGCTTTCTTT. Its protein is CASRPTGGLDTEAFF.

The chain employs TRBV30 and TRBJ2-5, with a weak D call TRBD2 (5 bases). Looked up from germline, CDR1 is GTSNPN and CDR2 is SVGIG (reference sequence). V lost 3 bases, J lost 5 bases, and 13 bases lay in between. The CDR3 runs 13 residues. The CDR3 DNA follows: TGTGCCTGGAGGACTCAACTAGGGGAGACCCAGTACTTC. Translated: CAWRTQLGETQYF.

The chain recombines TRBV4-1 with TRBJ1-1; maybe TRBD1 (5 bases). The V gene's germline CDR1 is MGHRA and CDR2 YSYEKL. There are 16 residues in the CDR3. Between the trimmed V and J ends, which lost 0 bases and 3 bases, there was a span of 14 bases. This chain's CDR3 is CASSQDTGWGDTEAFF. DNA for the CDR3: TGCGCCAGCAGCCAAGATACAGGATGGGGTGACACTGAAGCTTTCTTT.

This clone was seen more than once but under ten times. The DNA for the CDR3 is TGCAGCGTTCGACAGGGAACTAGCAATCAGCCCCAGCATTTT. This sequence encodes CSVRQGTSNQPQHF. The chain uses TRBV29-1 and TRBJ1-5; TRBD1 matches at 7 bases. Germline CDR1 is SQVTM and CDR2 is ANQGSEA. J gave up 0 bases and V 5 bases, and 4 bases lay outside the gene matches. CDR3 length equals 14 residues.

This rearrangement joins TRBV30 to TRBJ2-7; 7 bases map to TRBD2. The CDR3 has 14 residues. The V segment lost 3 bases and the J segment 0 bases; nucleotides outside the gene matches: 5. Germline V gene data show CDR1 as GTSNPN and CDR2 as SVGIG (reference sequence). The CDR3 region has the DNA TGTGCCTGGAGGGTAGCGGGCAACTCCTACGAGCAGTACTTC. It translates to CAWRVAGNSYEQYF.

The chain recombines TRBV18 with TRBJ2-7; either TRBD1 or TRBD2 may fit D (5 bases each). Per germline, CDR1 KGHSH and CDR2 LQKENI. There are 13 residues in the CDR3. The V end was cut by 2 bases, the J end by 5 bases, with 10 bases between. CDR3 in amino acids: CASSPGGTHEQYF. The CDR3 nucleotides are TGTGCCAGCTCACCAGGGGGTACTCACGAGCAGTACTTC.

The chain links TRBV5-1 to TRBJ1-2, with a weak D call TRBD1 (6 bases). Germline CDR1 SGHRS, CDR2 YFSETQ. V lost 2 bases to trimming and J lost 3 bases, with 14 bases between them. The CDR3 is 15 residues long. This CDR3 is CASSLEVGAYYGYTF. DNA of the CDR3: TGCGCCAGCAGCTTAGAGGTGGGGGCCTACTATGGCTACACCTTC.

V is TRBV11-3 and J is TRBJ2-3, with D unresolved. This CDR3 is built from 15 residues. The V gene's germline CDR1 is SGHNT and CDR2 YENEEA. The ends were cut back, 6 bases at V and 3 bases at J, with 16 bases in the middle. The CDR3 loop reads CASSHRSAGTDTQYF. In DNA, the CDR3 is TGTGCCAGCAGTCACCGTTCGGCCGGAACAGATACGCAGTATTTT.

The V gene is TRBV7-2, the J gene TRBJ1-5; D is possibly TRBD1 (6 bases). V was clipped by 5 bases and J by 0 bases, with 11 bases between them. The CDR3 has 15 amino acids. The germline CDR1 and CDR2 sequences are SGHTA and FQGNSA. CDR3 residues: CASSKDRYSNQPQHF. The CDR3 DNA is TGTGCCAGCAGCAAAGACAGGTATAGCAATCAGCCCCAGCATTTT. Supplemented by reference TRBV7-2 and TRBJ1-5, the full variable domain reads GAGVSQSPSNKVTEKGKDVELRCDPISGHTALYWYRQSLGQGLEFLIYFQGNSAPDKSGLPSDRFSAERTGGSVSTLTIQRTQQEDSAVYLCASSKDRYSNQPQHFGDGTRLSIL.

The V call is TRBV7-9, the J call TRBJ1-6; D ambiguous. This CDR3 has 12 amino acids. Germline V gene data show CDR1 as SEHNR and CDR2 as FQNEAQ (reference sequence). With 8 bases removed from V and 6 bases from J, the gap between germline ends came to 8 bases. CDR3 nucleotide sequence: TGTGCCAGCGGCGGCAGTAATTCACCCCTCCACTTT. Its translation: CASGGSNSPLHF.

This sequence joins TRBV28 and TRBJ2-7, with 7 nucleotides matching TRBD1. This CDR3 is 15 amino acids long. V trimming: 6 bases; J trimming: 3 bases; junction bases outside the gene matches: 11. Germline CDR1 is MDHEN and CDR2 is SYDVKM. The CDR3 bases are TGTGCCAGCAGCTTAATTGGACAGGCGAACTACGAGCAGTACTTC. This codes for CASSLIGQANYEQYF.

The V gene is TRBV6-5, the J gene TRBJ1-2, with D unclear. V was cut by 0 bases and J by 8 bases, with 10 bases left in between. This CDR3 has 13 residues. Germline assignment: CDR1 MNHEY and CDR2 SVGAGI. CDR3 amino acids: CASSYSKVGGYTF. The CDR3 bases are TGTGCCAGCAGTTACTCGAAAGTTGGAGGCTACACCTTC.

This chain links TRBV6-4 with TRBJ1-2; perhaps TRBD1 as D (5 bases). Germline CDR1 is MRHNA and CDR2 is SNTAGT. V was trimmed by 8 bases and J by 0 bases, leaving 16 bases between them. This CDR3 comprises 15 residues. CDR3 residues: CASGGGARSNYGYTF. The CDR3 DNA follows: TGTGCCAGCGGTGGCGGGGCCCGCTCTAACTATGGCTACACCTTC.

As concerns this clone: The junction does not match germline at one end; this may be a read error. Other nucleotide sequences from this sample produce the same CDR3. The rearrangement uses TRBV7-7 and TRBJ2-2; TRBD1 might be the D (6 bases). In germline, CDR1 is SSHAT, CDR2 FNYEAQ (reference sequence). This CDR3 has 14 amino acids. The CDR3 DNA reads TGTGCTAGCAGCTTGGACAGGAACACCGGGGAGCTGTTTTTT. It is translated as CASSLDRNTGELFF. Full variable domain (remainder filled in from reference TRBV7-7 and TRBJ2-2): GAGVSQSPRYKVTKRGQDVTLRCDPISSHATLYWYQQALGQGPEFLTYFNYEAQPDKSGLPSDRFSAERPEGSISTLTIQRTEQRDSAMYRCASSLDRNTGELFFGEGSRLTVL.

The CDR3 nucleotides are TGCGCCAGCAGCCAGATAGGGAGGGACAATGAGCAGTTCTTC. This gives the protein CASSQIGRDNEQFF. V is TRBV4-3 and J is TRBJ2-1; TRBD2 agrees at 7 bases. This CDR3 has 14 residues. Germline trimming cut 3 bases from V and 5 bases from J; bases unmatched to any gene: 4. Germline V lookup: CDR1 LGHNA, CDR2 YSLEER.

The V and J genes are TRBV11-2 and TRBJ1-4; D is unresolved. The V gene lost 0 bases and the J gene lost 2 bases, with 7 bases spanning the gap. This CDR3 has 15 amino acids. CDR1 is SGHAT and CDR2 is FQNNGV in the germline V gene. CDR3 bases: TGTGCCAGCAGCTTAGATGTAGGTACTAATGAAAAACTGTTTTTT. Encoded protein: CASSLDVGTNEKLFF.

The chain carries TRBV5-6 and TRBJ1-1, with unresolved D. CDR1 is SGHDT and CDR2 is YYEEEE in the germline V gene. CDR3 size: 13 residues. V lost 4 bases and J 1 base, leaving 8 bases between the germline ends. In DNA form, the CDR3 reads TGTGCCAGCAGCCAAGAACGGAACACTGAAGCTTTCTTT. Protein sequence: CASSQERNTEAFF.

This clone has just one count. The chain employs TRBV5-1 and TRBJ2-1; 8 nucleotides line up with TRBD2. The CDR3 has 15 amino acids. Germline loops: CDR1 SGHRS, CDR2 YFSETQ. V gave up 7 bases and J gave up 1 base; unmatched junction bases: 7. CDR3 amino acids: CASHQGGGSYNEQFF. The DNA of the CDR3 is TGCGCCAGCCATCAAGGCGGGGGGTCCTACAATGAGCAGTTCTTC.

The chain is built from TRBV10-3 and TRBJ2-4, with D maybe TRBD1 (5 bases). Germline CDR1 reads ENHRY; CDR2 reads SYGVKD. The ends were cut back, 7 bases at V and 3 bases at J, with 19 bases in the middle. The CDR3 runs to 16 residues. CDR3 sequence: CAITNRSPWSKNIQYF. The DNA of the CDR3 is TGTGCCATCACCAACAGGTCCCCTTGGAGCAAAAACATTCAGTACTTC.

The chain combines TRBV7-9 with TRBJ2-7, with a weak D call TRBD1 (8 bases). CDR3 length: 18 amino acids. In germline, CDR1 is SEHNR, CDR2 FQNEAQ (reference sequence). V gave up 5 bases and J gave up 3 bases, with 26 bases separating them. The CDR3 loop is CASSHGQGPGTNNYEQYF. DNA for the CDR3: TGTGCCAGCAGCCACGGACAGGGACCCGGGACTAACAACTACGAGCAGTACTTC. Full variable domain (rest looked up from reference TRBV7-9 and TRBJ2-7): DTGVSQNPRHKITKRGQNVTFRCDPISEHNRLYWYRQTLGQGPEFLTYFQNEAQLEKSRLLSDRFSAERPKGSFSTLEIQRTEQGDSAMYLCASSHGQGPGTNNYEQYFGPGTRLTVT.

The chain employs TRBV9 and TRBJ1-1, with D perhaps matching TRBD1 (6 bases). The CDR3 length is 15 residues. CDR1 and CDR2 from the germline V gene are SGDLS and YYNGEE. The germline V and J ends were trimmed by 0 bases and 4 bases, with 13 bases remaining between them. CDR3 protein: CASSVGAGEGTEAFF. The CDR3, as DNA: TGTGCCAGCAGCGTAGGAGCAGGGGAGGGCACTGAAGCTTTCTTT.

V and J are TRBV18 and TRBJ1-1; 7 bases line up with TRBD1. V was pared by 3 bases and J by 5 bases, with 9 bases of the junction left unmatched. The CDR3 is made up of 15 amino acids. Germline CDR1 KGHSH, CDR2 LQKENI. CDR3 protein: CASSPVPTGPTEAFF. The CDR3 DNA reads as TGTGCCAGCTCACCCGTTCCGACAGGGCCAACTGAAGCTTTCTTT.

V is TRBV9 and J is TRBJ2-2; D not certain. The CDR3 is 16 residues long. V lost 0 bases and J lost 0, with 9 bases in between. CDR1 is SGDLS and CDR2 is YYNGEE in the germline V gene. The DNA of the CDR3 is TGTGCCAGCAGCGTAGTTCCAGTGGCGAACACCGGGGAGCTGTTTTTT. Encoded protein: CASSVVPVANTGELFF.

The rearrangement joins TRBV28 to TRBJ1-1, with 8 bases aligning to TRBD1. This CDR3 has 15 residues. V was clipped by 3 bases and J by 5 bases; unmatched bases: 8. Germline V CDR1 and CDR2: MDHEN, SYDVKM. This CDR3 reads CASSLFRQGATEAFF. The CDR3 DNA follows: TGTGCCAGCAGTTTGTTCCGGCAGGGGGCAACTGAAGCTTTCTTT.

The chain couples TRBV6-1 to TRBJ2-7; D remains ambiguous. The CDR3 sequence is 14 residues long. Per the germline V gene, CDR1 is MNHNS and CDR2 is SASEGT. V dropped 6 bases and J dropped 0 bases, with 12 bases sitting between them. As DNA, the CDR3 is TGTGCCAGCAGGGACCAACATAGCTCCTACGAGCAGTACTTC. Its protein is CASRDQHSSYEQYF.

This clone was seen a single time. The chain carries TRBV9 and TRBJ2-5, with 8 positions matching TRBD2. V shed 3 bases, J shed 2 bases, and the junction held 6 bases outside the gene matches. This CDR3 has 15 residues. Looked up from germline, CDR1 is SGDLS and CDR2 is YYNGEE. CDR3 DNA sequence: TGTGCCAGCAGCGGGAGCGGGGGTTATCAAGAGACCCAGTACTTC. This sequence encodes CASSGSGGYQETQYF.

The rearrangement links TRBV6-1 to TRBJ2-7; 8 nucleotides line up with TRBD1. The V and J ends lost 2 bases and 2 bases, in that order; junction bases with no gene match: 5. This CDR3 has 15 amino acids. Germline-derived CDR1 and CDR2 are MNHNS and SASEGT. CDR3 coding DNA: TGTGCCAGCAGTGAAAGGGCAGGGGGCCCCTACGAGCAGTACTTC. Residues: CASSERAGGPYEQYF.

V is TRBV2 and J is TRBJ2-3; D remains ambiguous. Trimming left V 2 bases short and J 0 bases short, with 6 bases between. In germline, CDR1 is SNHLY, CDR2 FYNNEI. The CDR3 is made up of 14 amino acids. Here the CDR3 reads CASSEWQSTDTQYF. In nucleotides, the CDR3 is TGTGCCAGCAGTGAATGGCAGAGCACAGATACGCAGTATTTT.

The rearrangement links TRBV13 to TRBJ2-7; D perhaps matches TRBD2 (6 bases). CDR1 and CDR2 from the germline V gene are PRHDT and FYEKMQ (reference sequence). Between the trimmed V and J ends, which lost 5 bases and 5 bases, there was a span of 16 bases. The CDR3 sequence is 14 residues long. CDR3 protein: CASSQTRGSDEQYF. The DNA for the CDR3 is TGTGCCAGCAGCCAGACCCGGGGGTCAGACGAGCAGTACTTC.

This chain links TRBV6-1 with TRBJ2-3; D gene uncertain. CDR1 and CDR2 (germline): MNHNS, SASEGT. The CDR3 runs to 13 residues. Trimming removed 10 bases from V and 1 base from J, with 12 bases in between. The CDR3 loop is CATRMGGTDTQYF. CDR3 in DNA: TGTGCCACGCGAATGGGTGGCACAGATACGCAGTATTTT.

The genes are TRBV27 and TRBJ2-2, with D possibly TRBD1 on 5 matching bases. CDR3 length equals 15 residues. CDR1 and CDR2 from the germline V gene are MNHEY and SMNVEV (reference sequence). Trimming cost V 3 bases and J 2 bases, with 10 bases left between them. The CDR3 spells CASSLSGINTGELFF. The CDR3 region has the DNA TGTGCCAGCAGTTTGTCAGGGATTAACACCGGGGAGCTGTTTTTT.